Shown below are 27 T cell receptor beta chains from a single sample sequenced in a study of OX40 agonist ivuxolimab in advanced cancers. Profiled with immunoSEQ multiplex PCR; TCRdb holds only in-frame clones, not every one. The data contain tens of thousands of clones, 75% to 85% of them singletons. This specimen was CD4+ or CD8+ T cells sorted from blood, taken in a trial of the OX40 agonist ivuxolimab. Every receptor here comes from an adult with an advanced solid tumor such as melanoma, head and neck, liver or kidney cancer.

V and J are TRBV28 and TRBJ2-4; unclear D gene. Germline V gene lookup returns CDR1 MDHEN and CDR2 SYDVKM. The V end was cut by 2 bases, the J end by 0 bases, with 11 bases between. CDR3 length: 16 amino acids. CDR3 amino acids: CASSLVGSLAKNIQYF. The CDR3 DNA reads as TGTGCCAGCAGTTTAGTTGGGTCTCTAGCCAAAAACATTCAGTACTTC.

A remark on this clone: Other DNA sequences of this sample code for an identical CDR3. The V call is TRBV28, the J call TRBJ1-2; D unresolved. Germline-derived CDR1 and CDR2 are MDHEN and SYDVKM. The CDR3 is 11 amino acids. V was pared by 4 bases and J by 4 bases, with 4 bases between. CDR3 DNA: TGTGCCAGCAGTTCGTTCTATGGCTACACCTTC. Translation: CASSSFYGYTF.

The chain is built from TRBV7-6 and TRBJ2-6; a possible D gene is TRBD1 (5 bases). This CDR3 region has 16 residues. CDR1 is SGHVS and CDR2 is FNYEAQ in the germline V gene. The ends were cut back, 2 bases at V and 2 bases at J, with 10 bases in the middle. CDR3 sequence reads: CASSLTAGTGANVLTF. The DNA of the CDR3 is TGTGCCAGCAGCTTAACCGCAGGGACTGGGGCCAACGTCCTGACTTTC.

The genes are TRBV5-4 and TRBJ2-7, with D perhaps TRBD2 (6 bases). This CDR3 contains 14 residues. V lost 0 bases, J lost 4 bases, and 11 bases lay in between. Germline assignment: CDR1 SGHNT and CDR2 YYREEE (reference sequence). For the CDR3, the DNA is TGTGCCAGCAGCTTGGGGGGGGACCAGTACGAGCAGTACTTC. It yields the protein CASSLGGDQYEQYF.

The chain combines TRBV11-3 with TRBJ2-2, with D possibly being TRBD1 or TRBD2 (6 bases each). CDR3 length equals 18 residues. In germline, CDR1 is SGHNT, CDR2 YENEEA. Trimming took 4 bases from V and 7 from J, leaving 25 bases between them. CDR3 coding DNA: TGTGCCAGCAGCTATAACCCGGGGGCCTCCGTAGCCAGCGGGGAGCTGTTTTTT. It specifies CASSYNPGASVASGELFF.

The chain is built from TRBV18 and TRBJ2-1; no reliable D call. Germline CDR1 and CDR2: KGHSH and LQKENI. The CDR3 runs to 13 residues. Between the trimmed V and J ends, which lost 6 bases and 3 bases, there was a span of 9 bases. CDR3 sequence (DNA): TGTGCCAGCTCGTCCATGGTCTACAATGAGCAGTTCTTC. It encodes CASSSMVYNEQFF.

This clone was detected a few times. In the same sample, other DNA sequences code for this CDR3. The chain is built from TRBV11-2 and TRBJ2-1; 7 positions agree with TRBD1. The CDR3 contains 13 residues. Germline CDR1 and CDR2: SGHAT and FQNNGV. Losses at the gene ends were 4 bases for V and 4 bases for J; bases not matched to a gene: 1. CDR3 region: CASSSGQYNEQFF. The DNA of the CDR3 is TGTGCCAGCAGCTCGGGACAGTACAATGAGCAGTTCTTC.

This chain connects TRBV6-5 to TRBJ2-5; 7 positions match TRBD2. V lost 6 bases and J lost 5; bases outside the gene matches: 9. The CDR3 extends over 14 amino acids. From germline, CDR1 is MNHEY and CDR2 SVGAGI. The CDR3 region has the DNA TGTGCCAGCAGCGATAGCGGGTTGGAGGAGACCCAGTACTTC. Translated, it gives CASSDSGLEETQYF.

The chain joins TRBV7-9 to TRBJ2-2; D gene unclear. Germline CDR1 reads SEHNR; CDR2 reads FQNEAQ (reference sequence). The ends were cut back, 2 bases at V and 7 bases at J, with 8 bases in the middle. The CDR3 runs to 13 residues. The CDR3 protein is CASSLSAGGELFF. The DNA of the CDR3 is TGTGCCAGCAGCTTATCCGCTGGCGGGGAGCTGTTTTTT.

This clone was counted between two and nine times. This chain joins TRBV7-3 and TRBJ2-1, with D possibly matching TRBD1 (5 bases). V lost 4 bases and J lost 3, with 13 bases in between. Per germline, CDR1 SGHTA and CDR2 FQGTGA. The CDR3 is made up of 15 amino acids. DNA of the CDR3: TGTGCCAGCAGCTCCTCTCATGGACACTACAATGAGCAGTTCTTC. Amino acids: CASSSSHGHYNEQFF.

In DNA, the CDR3 is TGTGCCAGCTCGAGGGACAGGGAAAATTCACCCCTCCACTTT. It codes for CASSRDRENSPLHF. This sequence joins TRBV18 and TRBJ1-6; 9 bases align to TRBD1. CDR1 is KGHSH, CDR2 LQKENI, per germline. This CDR3 is built from 14 residues. V trimming: 6 bases; J trimming: 7 bases; junction bases outside the gene matches: 4. Filled out from reference TRBV18 and TRBJ1-6, the complete variable domain reads NAGVMQNPRHLVRRRGQEARLRCSPMKGHSHVYWYRQLPEEGLKFMVYLQKENIIDESGMPKERFSAEFPKEGPSILRIQQVVRGDSAAYFCASSRDRENSPLHFGNGTRLTVT.

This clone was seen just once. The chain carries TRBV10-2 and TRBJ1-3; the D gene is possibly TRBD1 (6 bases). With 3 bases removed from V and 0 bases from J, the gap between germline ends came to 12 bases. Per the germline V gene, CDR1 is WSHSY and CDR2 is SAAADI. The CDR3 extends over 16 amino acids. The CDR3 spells CASSEHTGTSGNTIYF. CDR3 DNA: TGCGCCAGCAGTGAACATACAGGGACCTCTGGAAACACCATATATTTT.

The CDR3 spells CASSPTTLAKNIQYF. The CDR3 nucleotides read TGTGCCAGCTCACCAACTACCCTAGCCAAAAACATTCAGTACTTC. The genes are TRBV18 and TRBJ2-4; D ambiguous. Per the germline V gene, CDR1 is KGHSH and CDR2 is LQKENI. V was pared by 2 bases and J by 0 bases, with 8 bases between. The CDR3 runs to 15 residues.

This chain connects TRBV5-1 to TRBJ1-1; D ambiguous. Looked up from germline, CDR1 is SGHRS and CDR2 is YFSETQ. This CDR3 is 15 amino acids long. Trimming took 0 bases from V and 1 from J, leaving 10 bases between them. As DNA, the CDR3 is TGCGCCAGCAGCTTGGTTACAGCGTCGAACACTGAAGCTTTCTTT. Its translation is CASSLVTASNTEAFF.

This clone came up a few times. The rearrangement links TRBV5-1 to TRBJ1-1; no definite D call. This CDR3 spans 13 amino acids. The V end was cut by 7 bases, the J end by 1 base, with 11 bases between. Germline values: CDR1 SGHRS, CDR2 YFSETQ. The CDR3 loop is CASGPDGNTEAFF. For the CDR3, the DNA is TGCGCCAGCGGACCGGACGGGAACACTGAAGCTTTCTTT.

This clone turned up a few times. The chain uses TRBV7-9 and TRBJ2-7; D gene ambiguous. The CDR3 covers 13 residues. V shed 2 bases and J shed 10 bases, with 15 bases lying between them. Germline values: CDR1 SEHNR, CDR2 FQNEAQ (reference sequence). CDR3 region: CASSLNSLVSQYF. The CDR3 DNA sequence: TGTGCCAGCAGCTTAAATTCACTGGTCTCACAGTACTTC. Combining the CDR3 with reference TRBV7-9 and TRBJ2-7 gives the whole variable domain DTGVSQNPRHKITKRGQNVTFRCDPISEHNRLYWYRQTLGQGPEFLTYFQNEAQLEKSRLLSDRFSAERPKGSFSTLEIQRTEQGDSAMYLCASSLNSLVSQYFGPGTRLTVT.

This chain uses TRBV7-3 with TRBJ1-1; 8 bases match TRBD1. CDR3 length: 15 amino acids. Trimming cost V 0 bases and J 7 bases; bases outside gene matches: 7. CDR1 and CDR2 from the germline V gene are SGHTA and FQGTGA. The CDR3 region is CASSLTGRGLSEAFF. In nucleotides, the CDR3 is TGTGCCAGCAGCTTAACTGGCAGGGGGCTGAGTGAAGCTTTCTTT. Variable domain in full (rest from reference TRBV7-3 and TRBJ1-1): GAGVSQTPSNKVTEKGKYVELRCDPISGHTALYWYRQSLGQGPEFLIYFQGTGAADDSGLPNDRFFAVRPEGSVSTLKIQRTERGDSAVYLCASSLTGRGLSEAFFGQGTRLTVV.

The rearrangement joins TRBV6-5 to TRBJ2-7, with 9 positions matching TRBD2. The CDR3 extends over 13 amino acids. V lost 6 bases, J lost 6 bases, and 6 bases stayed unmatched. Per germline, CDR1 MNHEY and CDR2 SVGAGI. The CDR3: CASSISGRGEQYF. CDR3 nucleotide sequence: TGTGCCAGCAGCATTAGCGGGAGAGGCGAGCAGTACTTC.

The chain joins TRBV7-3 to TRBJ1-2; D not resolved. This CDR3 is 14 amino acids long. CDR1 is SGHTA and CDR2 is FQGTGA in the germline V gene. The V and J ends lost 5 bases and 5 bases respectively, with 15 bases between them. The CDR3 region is CASSPSPVGYGYTF. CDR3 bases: TGTGCCAGCAGCCCTAGCCCCGTGGGGTATGGCTACACCTTC.

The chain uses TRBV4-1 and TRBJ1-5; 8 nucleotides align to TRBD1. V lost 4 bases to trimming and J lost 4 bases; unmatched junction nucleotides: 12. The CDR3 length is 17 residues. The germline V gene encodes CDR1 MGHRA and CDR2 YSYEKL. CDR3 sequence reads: CASSPLFMDRANQPQHF. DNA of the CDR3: TGCGCCAGCAGCCCGCTTTTTATGGACAGGGCGAATCAGCCCCAGCATTTT.

The CDR3 sequence: CASSLQGVQETQYF. CDR3 DNA sequence: TGTGCCAGCAGCTTACAGGGGGTTCAAGAGACCCAGTACTTC. The chain joins TRBV5-8 to TRBJ2-5; 8 nucleotides align to TRBD1. Germline V CDR1 and CDR2: SGHTS, YDEGEE. Trimming removed 2 bases from V and 2 bases from J; junction bases left unmatched: 2. The CDR3 runs to 14 residues.

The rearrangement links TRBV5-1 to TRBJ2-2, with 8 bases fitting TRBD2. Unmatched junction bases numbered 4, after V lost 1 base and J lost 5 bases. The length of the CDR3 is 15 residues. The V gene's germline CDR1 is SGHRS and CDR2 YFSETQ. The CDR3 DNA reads TGCGCCAGCAGCTTGCGGGCGGGAGGTACCGGGGAGCTGTTTTTT. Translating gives CASSLRAGGTGELFF.

DNA of the CDR3: TGCGCCAGCAGCTTGGGGACATCATCGGGGGAGCTGTTTTTT. The encoded protein is CASSLGTSSGELFF. The V and J genes are TRBV5-1 and TRBJ2-2; a possible D gene is TRBD1 (5 bases). The CDR3 totals 14 residues. Trimming took 0 bases from V and 8 from J, leaving 11 bases between them. From germline, CDR1 is SGHRS and CDR2 YFSETQ.

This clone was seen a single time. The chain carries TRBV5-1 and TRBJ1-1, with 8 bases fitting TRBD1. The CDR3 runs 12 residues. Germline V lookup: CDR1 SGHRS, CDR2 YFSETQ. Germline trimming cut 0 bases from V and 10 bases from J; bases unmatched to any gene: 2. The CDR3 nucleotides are TGCGCCAGCAGCTTGGAACAGGGGGGAGCTTTCTTT. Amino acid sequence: CASSLEQGGAFF.

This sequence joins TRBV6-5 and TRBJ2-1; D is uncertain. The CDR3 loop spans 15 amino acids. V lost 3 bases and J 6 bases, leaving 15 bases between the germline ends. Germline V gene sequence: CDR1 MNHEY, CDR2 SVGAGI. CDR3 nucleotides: TGTGCCAGCAGTTATACAACGGTAGAAGGCAATGAGCAGTTCTTC. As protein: CASSYTTVEGNEQFF.

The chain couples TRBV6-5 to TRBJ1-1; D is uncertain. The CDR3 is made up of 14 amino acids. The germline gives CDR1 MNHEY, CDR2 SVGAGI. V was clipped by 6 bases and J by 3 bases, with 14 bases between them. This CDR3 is CASRGTGRYTEAFF. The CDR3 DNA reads TGTGCCAGCAGAGGAACGGGGAGGTACACTGAAGCTTTCTTT.

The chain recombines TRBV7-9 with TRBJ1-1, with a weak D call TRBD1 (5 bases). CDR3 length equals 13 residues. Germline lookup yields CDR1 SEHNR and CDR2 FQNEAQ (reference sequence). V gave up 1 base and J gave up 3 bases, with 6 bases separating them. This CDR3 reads CASSLGGDTEAFF. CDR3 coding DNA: TGTGCCAGCAGCTTAGGAGGGGACACTGAAGCTTTCTTT.